This TCR beta chain was documented in a study of cytomegalovirus exposure and HLA in healthy donors. Turning to the study itself: A prior analysis found about 110 million unique TCR beta sequences from around 190 million T cells.

Of note for this clone: Its antigen is not identified.

General study results and limits: The classifier, whose performance was assessed in both the original and validation cohorts, reportedly diagnosed cytomegalovirus status with high specificity and sensitivity.

The PCR made use of 60 Vbeta and 13 Jbeta primers. Original analysis: In a later analysis, around 11 million of 65 million to 80 million unique beta chains occurred in at least two donors. Some clones are missing from TCRdb's copy, which holds only in-frame ones; the method was immunoSEQ multiplex PCR. V and J calls plus clone size are reproduced from that table; the DNA served to infer D and trimming. The repertoire holds 70,000 to 85,000 clones, with 65% to 75% as singletons. The receptor comes from a man between 40 and 49 years old in good health and CMV-seropositive. Sequenced: PBMCs.

DNA for the CDR3: TGTGCCAGCAGTGGCAGGGGGCTAGAGACCCAGTACTTC. Protein: CASSGRGLETQYF. This chain uses TRBV2 with TRBJ2-5; 8 bases are a match to TRBD1. In germline, CDR1 is SNHLY, CDR2 FYNNEI. The CDR3 consists of 13 residues. V lost 4 bases and J lost 4; bases outside the gene matches: 2.